The entry below gives a single TCR beta chain sequence along with its context. Its antigen is not identified. This sample was taken from a study of T cell repertoires in cytomegalovirus infection. In the study overall: It can be stated that public TCR beta signatures indicated CMV infection as well as a matching HLA type.

TCRdb processed the reads anew with MiXCR; each CDR3 protein has one entry. The sample lists approximately 500,000 distinct CDR3 sequences, approximately 26% occurring once. Study-wide points: Frequencies of public TCR beta families were cumulated, and this identified carriers of CMV plus the relevant HLA. The response measured ex vivo was dominated by TCR beta clonotypes (HLA-C-restricted and CMV-specific).

CDR1 and CDR2 from the germline V gene are MNHNS and SASEGT. The CDR3 runs to 15 residues. V lost 2 bases and J lost 3, with 12 bases in between. Sequenced material: PBMCs. The sequence derives from a human donor in good health (CMV status not recorded). Some clones in this sample may be carry-over from other donors' samples. The chain combines TRBV6-1 with TRBJ2-3, with a tentative D call TRBD2 (5 bases). The CDR3 DNA reads as TGTGCCAGCAGTGAACCGGAGGATACGACAGATACGCAGTATTTT. This translates into CASSEPEDTTDTQYF.